The 2 T cell receptor beta chains given below trace back to one sample, sequenced in a study of PD-1 blockade in classical Hodgkin lymphoma. Sequenced by immunoSEQ multiplex PCR; TCRdb stores in-frame clones only, minus some. Of some 84,000 clones listed, around 90% are singletons. Every patient experienced relapse after autologous stem cell transplantation, and brentuximab vedotin exposure varied. This sample comprised peripheral blood mononuclear cells (PBMCs), obtained before the second cycle of nivolumab. Source of these receptors: a human donor with classical Hodgkin lymphoma.

The V call is TRBV28, the J call TRBJ2-7; D is undetermined. CDR1 is MDHEN, CDR2 SYDVKM, per germline. With 2 bases removed from V and 2 bases from J, the gap between germline ends came to 16 bases. CDR3 length: 16 residues. The CDR3 sequence is CASSLVDVVATYEQYF. Here the CDR3 DNA reads TGTGCCAGCAGTTTAGTCGACGTAGTGGCGACCTACGAGCAGTACTTC.

The chain has TRBV29-1 and TRBJ2-1, with 8 nucleotides matching TRBD2. V shed 1 base, J shed 8 bases, and the junction held 1 base outside the gene matches. The CDR3 is 12 amino acids. The V gene's germline CDR1 is SQVTM and CDR2 ANQGSEA. The CDR3 region has the DNA TGCAGCGTTGAAGCTAGCGGGTATGAGCAGTTCTTC. Amino acid sequence: CSVEASGYEQFF.